A selection of T cell receptor beta chains follows, all from one sample in a study of PD-L1 blockade in urothelial cancer. The table came from immunoSEQ multiplex PCR; TCRdb's copy has only in-frame clones and leaves some out. The data contain 40,000 to 55,000 clones, 88% of them singletons. Sample: PBMCs, taken around atezolizumab (anti-PD-L1) treatment. The origin of the receptors is a man between 60 and 75 years old with urothelial cancer. Both conserved end residues are part of each CDR3. Fields, in order: clone size, D gene, J gene, V gene, CDR3 protein, CDR3 DNA. D genes are given only for firm matches. Rows give clone size only sometimes, using once, few, many, or a class for an expanded clone.

size: .
D: .
J: TRBJ1-5
V: TRBV7-6
CDR3: CASSLEAGLGNQPQHF
DNA: TGTGCCAGCAGCTTAGAGGCAGGGTTGGGCAATCAGCCCCAGCATTTT

size: .
D: TRBD1
J: TRBJ2-5
V: TRBV7-7
CDR3: CASGQGRETQYF
DNA: TGTGCCAGCGGACAGGGCCGGGAGACCCAGTACTTC

size: .
D: TRBD2
J: TRBJ2-1
V: TRBV5-1
CDR3: CASSPQGTSGGGSYNEQFF
DNA: TGCGCCAGCAGCCCACAAGGGACTAGCGGGGGAGGCTCCTACAATGAGCAGTTCTTC

size: .
D: TRBD1
J: TRBJ1-3
V: TRBV6-1
CDR3: CASSELRDRGNTIYF
DNA: TGTGCCAGCAGTGAACTACGGGACAGGGGAAACACCATATATTTT

size: .
D: TRBD2
J: TRBJ2-7
V: TRBV7-6
CDR3: CASSLEGLAGSYF
DNA: TGTGCCAGCAGCTTAGAGGGACTAGCGGGGAGTTACTTC

size: .
D: TRBD1
J: TRBJ1-3
V: TRBV5-1
CDR3: CASSARQGERDTIYF
DNA: TGCGCCAGCAGCGCCCGACAGGGGGAGAGAGACACCATATATTTT

size: .
D: .
J: TRBJ1-1
V: TRBV7-2
CDR3: CASSLGSGNTEAFF
DNA: TGTGCCAGCAGCTTAGGCAGTGGGAACACTGAAGCTTTCTTT

size: once
D: TRBD2
J: TRBJ2-1
V: TRBV6-4
CDR3: CASSDSIVAGGKNEQFF
DNA: TGTGCCAGCAGTGACTCGATAGTGGCGGGGGGGAAGAATGAGCAGTTCTTC

size: .
D: TRBD1
J: TRBJ1-4
V: TRBV5-6
CDR3: CASSRGQGSEKLFF
DNA: TGTGCCAGCAGCCGCGGACAGGGCTCGGAAAAACTGTTTTTT

size: .
D: TRBD2
J: TRBJ2-1
V: TRBV18
CDR3: CASSAVTSGGANEQFF
DNA: TGTGCCAGCTCAGCTGTGACTAGCGGGGGGGCAAATGAGCAGTTCTTC

size: .
D: .
J: TRBJ1-1
V: TRBV5-1
CDR3: CASSLEGTPYTEAFF
DNA: TGCGCCAGCAGCTTGGAGGGGACACCCTACACTGAAGCTTTCTTT

size: .
D: .
J: TRBJ2-5
V: TRBV9
CDR3: CASSDLEVGETQYF
DNA: TGTGCCAGCAGCGACCTAGAAGTGGGAGAGACCCAGTACTTC

size: .
D: TRBD1
J: TRBJ2-7
V: TRBV19
CDR3: CASGGIKTGFSYEQYF
DNA: TGTGCCAGTGGGGGAATAAAGACAGGGTTCTCCTACGAGCAGTACTTC

size: .
D: .
J: TRBJ1-6
V: TRBV6-6
CDR3: CASCQGRGNSPLHF
DNA: TGTGCCAGCTGCCAGGGGAGAGGTAATTCACCCCTCCACTTT

size: .
D: TRBD1
J: TRBJ2-2
V: TRBV19
CDR3: CASSPDRVVGVGELFF
DNA: TGTGCCAGTAGTCCGGACAGGGTTGTAGGGGTTGGGGAGCTGTTTTTT

size: .
D: TRBD2
J: TRBJ2-1
V: TRBV27
CDR3: CASSVLDRHRLAGYNEQFF
DNA: TGTGCCAGCAGTGTCTTGGACAGACACCGACTAGCGGGATACAATGAGCAGTTCTTC

size: .
D: .
J: TRBJ2-1
V: TRBV28
CDR3: CASSSYNEQFF
DNA: TGTGCCAGCAGTTCATACAATGAGCAGTTCTTC

size: .
D: .
J: TRBJ1-3
V: TRBV2
CDR3: CASSLQTGSYSGNTIYF
DNA: TGTGCCAGCAGTCTCCAGACAGGATCTTACTCTGGAAACACCATATATTTT

size: .
D: .
J: TRBJ1-1
V: TRBV15
CDR3: CATSREDSNTEAFF
DNA: TGTGCCACCAGCAGAGAAGACAGTAACACTGAAGCTTTCTTT

size: .
D: TRBD1
J: TRBJ2-5
V: TRBV5-6
CDR3: CASSIPQGAWETQYF
DNA: TGTGCCAGCAGCATACCCCAGGGGGCCTGGGAGACCCAGTACTTC

size: .
D: .
J: TRBJ2-3
V: TRBV5-8
CDR3: CASSFSRTDTQYF
DNA: TGTGCCAGCAGCTTTAGCAGAACAGATACGCAGTATTTT

size: .
D: .
J: TRBJ1-1
V: TRBV7-2
CDR3: CASSYRGNTEAFF
DNA: TGTGCCAGCAGCTATAGGGGGAACACTGAAGCTTTCTTT

size: .
D: .
J: TRBJ2-5
V: TRBV6-6
CDR3: CASSYESNEEQYF
DNA: TGTGCCAGCAGTTACGAATCCAACGAGGAGCAGTACTTC

size: once
D: .
J: TRBJ1-5
V: TRBV28
CDR3: CASSGTLGNQPQHF
DNA: TGTGCCAGCAGTGGGACTTTAGGCAATCAGCCCCAGCATTTT

size: few
D: .
J: TRBJ1-4
V: TRBV30
CDR3: CAWSVMSGAGELFF
DNA: TGTGCCTGGAGTGTAATGTCCGGGGCGGGAGAACTGTTTTTT

size: .
D: TRBD2
J: TRBJ2-1
V: TRBV6-1
CDR3: CASSDGTGGHNEQFF
DNA: TGTGCCAGCAGTGATGGGACGGGAGGCCACAATGAGCAGTTCTTC

size: .
D: TRBD2
J: TRBJ2-1
V: TRBV5-1
CDR3: CASSSSGTSSNEQFF
DNA: TGCGCCAGCAGCTCAAGCGGGACTTCTTCCAATGAGCAGTTCTTC

size: once
D: TRBD1
J: TRBJ1-1
V: TRBV19
CDR3: CASSPPGTGRTEAFF
DNA: TGTGCCAGTAGTCCCCCGGGGACAGGGAGGACTGAAGCTTTCTTT

size: .
D: TRBD1
J: TRBJ1-1
V: TRBV7-9
CDR3: CASSPVGTGNTEAFF
DNA: TGTGCCAGCAGCCCCGTCGGGACAGGGAACACTGAAGCTTTCTTT

size: once
D: .
J: TRBJ2-6
V: TRBV27
CDR3: CASSLMGSSGANVLTF
DNA: TGTGCCAGCAGTTTAATGGGGAGCTCTGGGGCCAACGTCCTGACTTTC

size: .
D: .
J: TRBJ1-2
V: TRBV19
CDR3: CASSIDPVPANYGYTF
DNA: TGTGCCAGTAGTATAGACCCTGTCCCGGCTAACTATGGCTACACCTTC

size: .
D: .
J: TRBJ2-2
V: TRBV19
CDR3: CASTRGTNTGELFF
DNA: TGTGCCAGTACTAGAGGGACGAACACCGGGGAGCTGTTTTTT

size: .
D: .
J: TRBJ1-3
V: TRBV6-1
CDR3: CASRERPGSGAGNTIYF
DNA: TGTGCCAGCAGGGAAAGACCAGGTAGCGGAGCAGGAAACACCATATATTTT

size: .
D: TRBD1
J: TRBJ1-5
V: TRBV11-2
CDR3: CASSPQTGPNQPQHF
DNA: TGTGCCAGCAGCCCCCAGACAGGGCCCAATCAGCCCCAGCATTTT

size: .
D: .
J: TRBJ2-2
V: TRBV28
CDR3: CASSLVVGVRVSGELFF
DNA: TGTGCCAGCAGTTTAGTAGTTGGTGTCAGGGTGTCCGGGGAGCTGTTTTTT

size: once
D: .
J: TRBJ1-1
V: TRBV19
CDR3: CASNRGEGNTEAFF
DNA: TGTGCCAGTAACCGGGGAGAAGGGAACACTGAAGCTTTCTTT

size: once
D: .
J: TRBJ1-2
V: TRBV28
CDR3: CASSLIQGAPNYGYTF
DNA: TGTGCCAGCAGTTTAATCCAAGGAGCTCCTAACTATGGCTACACCTTC

size: .
D: TRBD2
J: TRBJ2-4
V: TRBV6-5
CDR3: CASSYGVAGSKNIQYF
DNA: TGTGCCAGCAGTTACGGGGTAGCGGGGTCCAAAAACATTCAGTACTTC

size: .
D: .
J: TRBJ2-7
V: TRBV5-8
CDR3: CASTLIWGRDEQYF
DNA: TGTGCCAGCACCCTAATATGGGGGCGGGACGAGCAGTACTTC

size: .
D: TRBD2
J: TRBJ2-1
V: TRBV4-3
CDR3: CASSQFAGGDNEQFF
DNA: TGCGCCAGCAGCCAGTTCGCGGGAGGGGACAATGAGCAGTTCTTC

size: once
D: TRBD2
J: TRBJ2-1
V: TRBV5-1
CDR3: CASSLDPGGNEQFF
DNA: TGCGCCAGCAGCTTGGATCCCGGGGGGAATGAGCAGTTCTTC

size: .
D: TRBD1
J: TRBJ2-7
V: TRBV27
CDR3: CASSMMGQGLLYF
DNA: TGTGCCAGCAGTATGATGGGACAGGGGCTCCTGTACTTC

size: .
D: TRBD1
J: TRBJ1-2
V: TRBV5-4
CDR3: CASSLGQGNYGYTF
DNA: TGTGCCAGCAGCTTGGGACAGGGCAACTATGGCTACACCTTC

size: few
D: .
J: TRBJ1-1
V: TRBV7-8
CDR3: CASSFREGTEAFF
DNA: TGTGCCAGCAGCTTCAGGGAGGGCACTGAAGCTTTCTTT

size: .
D: .
J: TRBJ1-3
V: TRBV11-2
CDR3: CASSTTGSGNTIYF
DNA: TGTGCCAGCAGCACTACAGGGTCTGGAAACACCATATATTTT

size: .
D: TRBD1
J: TRBJ2-7
V: TRBV7-9
CDR3: CASSLDGTGAYEQYF
DNA: TGTGCCAGCAGCTTAGATGGGACAGGGGCCTACGAGCAGTACTTC

size: .
D: .
J: TRBJ2-2
V: TRBV9
CDR3: CASKASIFSSTGELFF
DNA: TGTGCCAGCAAAGCTAGCATTTTCTCGAGTACCGGGGAGCTGTTTTTT

size: .
D: TRBD2
J: TRBJ2-3
V: TRBV9
CDR3: CASSVGTSGSADTQYF
DNA: TGTGCCAGCAGCGTGGGGACTAGCGGGAGTGCAGATACGCAGTATTTT

size: .
D: TRBD2
J: TRBJ2-7
V: TRBV5-6
CDR3: CASSRGTSGNHEQYF
DNA: TGTGCCAGCAGCCGCGGGACTAGCGGGAACCACGAGCAGTACTTC

size: once
D: .
J: TRBJ2-5
V: TRBV5-1
CDR3: CASSLEGDRETQYF
DNA: TGCGCCAGCAGCTTGGAAGGGGATAGAGAGACCCAGTACTTC

size: .
D: TRBD1
J: TRBJ2-7
V: TRBV7-2
CDR3: CASSSQGALSLYEQYF
DNA: TGTGCCAGCAGCTCACAGGGGGCCCTGTCTCTGTACGAGCAGTACTTC

size: .
D: TRBD2
J: TRBJ2-7
V: TRBV6-1
CDR3: CAIRLAGGPSYEQYF
DNA: TGTGCCATCCGACTAGCGGGGGGTCCTTCCTACGAGCAGTACTTC